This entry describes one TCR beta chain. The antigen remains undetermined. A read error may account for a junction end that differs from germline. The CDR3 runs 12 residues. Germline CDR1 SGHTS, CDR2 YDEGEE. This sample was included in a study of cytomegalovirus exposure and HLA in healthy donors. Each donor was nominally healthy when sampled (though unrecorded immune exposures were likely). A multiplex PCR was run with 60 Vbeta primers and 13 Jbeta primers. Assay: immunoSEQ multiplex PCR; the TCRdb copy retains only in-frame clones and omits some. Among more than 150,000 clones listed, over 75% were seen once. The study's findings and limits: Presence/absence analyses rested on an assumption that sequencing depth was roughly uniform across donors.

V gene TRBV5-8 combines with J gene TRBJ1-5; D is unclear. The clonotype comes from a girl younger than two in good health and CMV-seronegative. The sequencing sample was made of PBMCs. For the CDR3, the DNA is TGTGCCAGCAGTCCGGGGAATCTGCCCCAGCATTTT. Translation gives CASSPGNLPQHF. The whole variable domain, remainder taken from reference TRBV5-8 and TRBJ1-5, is EAGVTQSPTHLIKTRGQQATLRCSPISGHTSVYWYQQALGLGLQFLLWYDEGEERNRGNFPPRFSGRQFPNYSSELNVNALELEDSALYLCASSPGNLPQHFGDGTRLSIL.